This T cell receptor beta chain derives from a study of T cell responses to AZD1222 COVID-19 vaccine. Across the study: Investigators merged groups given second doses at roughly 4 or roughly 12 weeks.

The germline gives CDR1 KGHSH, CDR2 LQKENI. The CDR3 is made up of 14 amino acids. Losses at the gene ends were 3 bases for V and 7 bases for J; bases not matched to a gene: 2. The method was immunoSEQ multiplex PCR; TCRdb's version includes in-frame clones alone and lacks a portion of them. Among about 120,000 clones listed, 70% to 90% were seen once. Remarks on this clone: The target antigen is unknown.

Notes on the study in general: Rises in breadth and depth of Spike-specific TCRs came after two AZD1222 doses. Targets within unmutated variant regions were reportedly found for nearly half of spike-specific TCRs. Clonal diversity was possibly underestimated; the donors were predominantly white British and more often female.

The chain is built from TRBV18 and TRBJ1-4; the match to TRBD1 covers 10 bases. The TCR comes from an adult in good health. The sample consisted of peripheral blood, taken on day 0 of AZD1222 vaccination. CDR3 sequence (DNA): TGTGCCAGCTCACCGGGACAGGGGAGTGAAAAACTGTTTTTT. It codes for CASSPGQGSEKLFF. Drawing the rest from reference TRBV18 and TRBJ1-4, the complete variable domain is NAGVMQNPRHLVRRRGQEARLRCSPMKGHSHVYWYRQLPEEGLKFMVYLQKENIIDESGMPKERFSAEFPKEGPSILRIQQVVRGDSAAYFCASSPGQGSEKLFFGSGTQLSVL.